This T cell receptor (beta chain) was recovered during a study of blood T cell repertoires in COVID-19. The wider study: The United States, Italy and Spain provided the acute and convalescent COVID-19 samples. Sample material is recorded as cDNA or gDNA derived from T cells, B-cell-depleted T cells, or PBMCs.

Original handling: Reference gene primers were amplified, and this amplification served to estimate nucleated cell counts. Produced via immunoSEQ multiplex PCR; TCRdb's table is partial and in-frame only. The V and J calls and clone size are taken from that table; D and trimming were inferred from the DNA. The data hold around 84,000 clones, with 80% to 90% observed a single time. The material sequenced was peripheral blood. The source is a man at least 80 years old with active or convalescent COVID-19.

The CDR3 region has the DNA TGTGCCAGCAGCTTAGCGACAGCAAATGAAAAACTGTTTTTT. Its translation is CASSLATANEKLFF. This chain uses TRBV7-2 with TRBJ1-4, with D possibly being TRBD1 (5 bases). There are 14 residues in the CDR3. V was shortened by 0 bases and J by 5 bases, with 7 bases between the two germline ends. Per the germline V gene, CDR1 is SGHTA and CDR2 is FQGNSA.